The 15 T cell receptor beta chains below all came from one sample that was sequenced in a study of shared clonotypes between healthy human individuals (dated by TCRdb to the early 2020s). Libraries were made using the immunoSEQ multiplex PCR assay. Imported from immuneACCESS, the table was reduced by TCRdb to in-frame sequences with V and J called. These copies leave out some clones; in studies compared against another copy, an unresolved V gene accounts for under half, and the cause of the remainder is not known. The sample data list fewer than 650,000 clones, and around 80% of these were observed just once. The ten largest account for 10% to 15% of the sample. The sequenced sample consisted of PBMCs. Receptors were obtained from a woman aged 40-49 years in good health. Some clones in this sample may be carry-over from other donors' samples.

This rearrangement joins TRBV28 to TRBJ2-1; D not certain. Germline V gives CDR1 MDHEN, CDR2 SYDVKM. The CDR3 runs to 12 residues. V was cut by 5 bases and J by 9 bases, with 11 bases left in between. CDR3 region: CASSPPTVEQFF. In DNA form, the CDR3 reads TGTGCCAGCAGTCCCCCGACGGTTGAGCAGTTCTTC.

There are a few counts of this clone. The chain employs TRBV6-6 and TRBJ2-2; 8 bases fit TRBD2. The CDR3 length is 13 residues. Losses at the gene ends were 8 bases for V and 7 bases for J; bases not matched to a gene: 6. Germline CDR1 and CDR2: MNHNY and SVGAGI (reference sequence). The CDR3 DNA follows: TGTGCCAGCGGCCCCAGCGGGAGCGGGGAGCTGTTTTTT. Amino acid sequence: CASGPSGSGELFF.

V usage is TRBV2 and J usage is TRBJ2-7, with D possibly being TRBD1 (5 bases). This CDR3 is 14 amino acids long. The germline V gene encodes CDR1 SNHLY and CDR2 FYNNEI. V was trimmed by 6 bases and J by 0 bases, leaving 12 bases between them. The CDR3 loop is CASRAGRSSYEQYF. The CDR3, as DNA: TGTGCCAGCAGGGCAGGGCGCAGCTCCTACGAGCAGTACTTC.

The chain joins TRBV30 to TRBJ1-2; D gene unclear. Germline V gene data show CDR1 as GTSNPN and CDR2 as SVGIG (reference sequence). This CDR3 comprises 14 residues. V gave up 0 bases and J gave up 5 bases, with 13 bases separating them. CDR3 amino acids: CAWSVVGVRYGYTF. CDR3 bases: TGTGCCTGGAGTGTTGTTGGGGTGAGATATGGCTACACCTTC.

The V call is TRBV11-1, the J call TRBJ1-1; D ambiguous. The germline V gene encodes CDR1 SGHAT and CDR2 FQDESV (reference sequence). The ends were cut back, 5 bases at V and 0 bases at J, with 22 bases in the middle. The CDR3 extends over 18 amino acids. CDR3 amino acids: CASSIWTKQTHMNTEAFF. The CDR3 region has the DNA TGTGCCAGCAGCATCTGGACCAAACAGACCCACATGAACACTGAAGCTTTCTTT.

This chain joins TRBV10-3 and TRBJ2-1; TRBD2 aligns across 8 bases. This CDR3 is built from 17 residues. Per germline, CDR1 ENHRY and CDR2 SYGVKD. The V gene end was trimmed by 6 bases and the J gene end by 3 bases; junction bases not matched to a gene: 13. DNA for the CDR3: TGTGCCATCAGGGGGAGTAACGGGAGGGAGGACTACAATGAGCAGTTCTTC. Residues: CAIRGSNGREDYNEQFF.

The chain uses TRBV5-1 and TRBJ2-5; tentative D call: TRBD2 (5 bases). CDR3 size: 12 residues. The germline gives CDR1 SGHRS, CDR2 YFSETQ. Trimming left V 4 bases short and J 8 bases short, with 12 bases between. CDR3 in DNA: TGCGCCAGCAGCCTTGCGGGTATTACCCAGTACTTC. Encoded protein: CASSLAGITQYF.

The chain couples TRBV4-2 to TRBJ2-7; 8 bases map to TRBD1. With V trimmed by 1 base and J by 3 bases, 5 bases remained unmatched. This CDR3 has 15 amino acids. CDR1 LGHNA and CDR2 YNFKEQ come from the germline V gene. CDR3 region: CASSQVHRGVYEQYF. Written as DNA, the CDR3 is TGTGCCAGCAGCCAAGTCCACAGGGGGGTCTACGAGCAGTACTTC.

This clone was seen a handful of times. The gene calls are TRBV29-1 and TRBJ2-5, with TRBD2 as a possible D gene (5 bases). The CDR3 loop spans 13 amino acids. V was trimmed by 4 bases and J by 4 bases, leaving 13 bases between them. Germline V gene lookup returns CDR1 SQVTM and CDR2 ANQGSEA. For the CDR3, the DNA is TGCAGCGTTGCACGGGTCAGCGGAGAGACCCAGTACTTC. Amino acid sequence: CSVARVSGETQYF. The entire variable domain, with the rest obtained from reference TRBV29-1 and TRBJ2-5, is as follows: SAVISQKPSRDICQRGTSLTIQCQVDSQVTMMFWYRQQPGQSLTLIATANQGSEATYESGFVIDKFPISRPNLTFSTLTVSNMSPEDSSIYLCSVARVSGETQYFGPGTRLLVL.

The chain is built from TRBV7-3 and TRBJ2-1; D might be TRBD2 (5 bases). The CDR3 has 17 residues. Per germline, CDR1 SGHTA and CDR2 FQGTGA. V lost 1 base and J lost 9, with 22 bases in between. The CDR3 protein is CASSLMPPGGGYGEQFF. DNA of the CDR3: TGTGCCAGCAGCTTAATGCCGCCCGGAGGTGGTTACGGTGAGCAGTTCTTC.

The chain combines TRBV9 with TRBJ2-7, with a possible D match to TRBD2 (6 bases). Germline loops: CDR1 SGDLS, CDR2 YYNGEE. The V gene lost 3 bases and the J gene lost 3 bases, with 13 bases spanning the gap. The CDR3 length is 14 residues. CDR3 bases: TGTGCCAGCAGCGGAGGAGGGAGGAGCTACGAGCAGTACTTC. Protein: CASSGGGRSYEQYF. Full variable domain (remainder filled in from reference TRBV9 and TRBJ2-7): DSGVTQTPKHLITATGQRVTLRCSPRSGDLSVYWYQQSLDQGLQFLIQYYNGEERAKGNILERFSAQQFPDLHSELNLSSLELGDSALYFCASSGGGRSYEQYFGPGTRLTVT.

The V call is TRBV9, the J call TRBJ1-4; D not resolved. Trimming removed 0 bases at V and 0 bases at J, with 9 bases between. This CDR3 contains 16 residues. The germline V gene encodes CDR1 SGDLS and CDR2 YYNGEE. CDR3 residues: CASSVGAAATNEKLFF. The CDR3 DNA sequence: TGTGCCAGCAGCGTAGGTGCGGCAGCAACTAATGAAAAACTGTTTTTT.

This clone was picked up one time. The gene calls are TRBV5-4 and TRBJ2-7; 10 bases are shared with TRBD1. V dropped 1 base and J dropped 2; count of bases not matched to a gene: 15. The germline V gene has CDR1 SGHNT and CDR2 YYREEE (reference sequence). The CDR3 contains 19 residues. CDR3 sequence reads: CASSLMGQGPEIPPYEQYF. The CDR3 DNA reads as TGTGCCAGCAGCTTGATGGGACAGGGGCCAGAAATCCCCCCCTACGAGCAGTACTTC.

The chain recombines TRBV11-2 with TRBJ1-3; D remains ambiguous. This CDR3 has 16 residues. The ends were cut back, 4 bases at V and 2 bases at J, with 15 bases in the middle. Germline loops: CDR1 SGHAT, CDR2 FQNNGV. The CDR3 sequence is CASSSALRGPGNTIYF. DNA of the CDR3: TGTGCCAGCAGCTCTGCTTTACGGGGTCCTGGAAACACCATATATTTT. The full variable domain, completed using reference TRBV11-2 and TRBJ1-3, is EAGVAQSPRYKIIEKRQSVAFWCNPISGHATLYWYQQILGQGPKLLIQFQNNGVVDDSQLPKDRFSAERLKGVDSTLKIQPAKLEDSAVYLCASSSALRGPGNTIYFGEGSWLTVV.

V gene TRBV18 combines with J gene TRBJ2-5, with 10 bases aligning to TRBD2. V shed 2 bases and J 5 bases; nucleotides not matched to a gene: 5. CDR1 and CDR2 (germline): KGHSH, LQKENI. The CDR3 runs to 15 residues. The CDR3 sequence is CASSPTSGTGETQYF. CDR3 DNA sequence: TGTGCCAGCTCACCAACTAGCGGGACGGGGGAGACCCAGTACTTC.